This T cell receptor (beta chain) appears in the sequencing data of a study of a mutant IDH1 vaccine in newly diagnosed glioma. As for time point: baseline, week 1 (first vaccination visit). Stated treatment: pre-vaccination baseline after standard-of-care therapy. New astrocytomas of WHO grade 3 or 4 that were IDH1-mutant and ATRX-lost were found in the donors. Sequenced by immunoSEQ multiplex PCR; TCRdb stores in-frame clones only, minus some. The sample records tens of thousands of clones, roughly 82% being singletons. CDR3 length: 16 amino acids. V was clipped by 1 base and J by 1 base, with 14 bases between them. The germline CDR1 and CDR2 sequences are SGHNT and YYREEE (reference sequence).

The TCR was taken from a man aged 25-45 years with glioma. The chain has TRBV5-4 and TRBJ2-5; D remains ambiguous. Sample: PBMCs, taken from a glioma patient treated with radiotherapy, temozolomide or both. The CDR3 nucleotides are TGTGCCAGCAGCTTGCCTCGCGGTTTTAGCCAAGAGACCCAGTACTTC. Protein product: CASSLPRGFSQETQYF.